This TCR beta chain was sequenced for a study of T cell responses to AZD1222 COVID-19 vaccine. In regard to this clone: Its antigen remains unidentified.

Overall study findings and caveats: Across spike, vaccine-associated CD4 TCRs were found, dominant at 160-218 and 743-854. Once two AZD1222 doses were given, Spike-specific TCR breadth and depth went up. It should be noted that donors were predominantly white British and more often female, and clonal diversity was possibly underestimated.

Trimming removed 0 bases from V and 7 bases from J, with 16 bases in between. The CDR3 covers 15 residues. CDR1 SGDLS and CDR2 YYNGEE come from the germline V gene. Clones were read by immunoSEQ multiplex PCR, and TCRdb kept only the in-frame ones, dropping some. The table includes 98,000 or so clones, 80% to 90% detected once. This sequence originates from an adult in good health. This rearrangement joins TRBV9 to TRBJ2-5; maybe TRBD2 (5 bases). Sequencing used peripheral blood, obtained on day 0 of AZD1222 vaccination. This CDR3 is CASSVGVPRAGTQYF. The CDR3 DNA is TGTGCCAGCAGCGTAGGAGTACCCCGGGCGGGGACCCAGTACTTC.